These 15 T cell receptor beta chains were all obtained from the same sample, sequenced in a study of human T cells and chemical hapten exposure. Time point here: patch test 1, 2 weeks after DPC sensitization. The treatment is: therapeutic diphenylcyclopropenone sensitization with weekly scalp DPC. TCRdb re-analysed the RACE reads in MiXCR, keeping a single row per CDR3 protein. The sample contains approximately 340,000 distinct CDR3 sequences, about 7% of which appear only once. Sequenced here: whole blood, sampled in connection with sensitization to the hapten diphenylcyclopropenone (DPC). The receptors shown here come from a young woman with alopecia areata. Some clones in this sample may be carry-over from other donors' samples.

There are a few counts of this clonotype. V is TRBV4-3 and J is TRBJ1-1; TRBD1 matches 9 bases. V shed 3 bases, J shed 1 base, and the junction held 9 bases outside the gene matches. The CDR3 has 17 amino acids. Germline V lookup: CDR1 LGHNA, CDR2 YSLEER. The CDR3 reads CASSQNGGTGRNTEAFF. As DNA, the CDR3 is TGCGCCAGCAGCCAGAATGGGGGGACAGGGAGGAACACTGAAGCTTTCTTT.

As to this clonotype: The germline gene is not matched at one end of the junction; a read error may be the cause. The chain has TRBV6-6 and TRBJ1-2; TRBD1 is a possible D gene (6 bases). This CDR3 contains 15 residues. Germline values: CDR1 MNHNY, CDR2 SVGAGI (reference sequence). CDR3 in amino acids: CVSSPSEYRVEGYTF. The CDR3 coding sequence is TGTGTCAGCAGCCCTAGCGAGTACAGGGTAGAAGGCTACACCTTC.

This clonotype was counted between two and nine times. The genes are TRBV18 and TRBJ1-1; no clear D. With 2 bases removed from V and 3 bases from J, the gap between germline ends came to 10 bases. The CDR3 is made up of 14 amino acids. Germline V lookup: CDR1 KGHSH, CDR2 LQKENI. CDR3 loop: CASSPVGSDTEAFF. The CDR3 region has the DNA TGTGCCAGCTCACCAGTTGGGTCTGACACTGAAGCTTTCTTT.

The sample holds a few counts of this clonotype. The chain employs TRBV10-3 and TRBJ1-6; a possible D gene is TRBD1 (6 bases). Germline CDR1 and CDR2: ENHRY and SYGVKD. The ends were cut back, 10 bases at V and 5 bases at J, with 12 bases in the middle. The CDR3 runs to 13 residues. The CDR3 nucleotides are TGTGCCACCCGGACAGATAATAATTCACCCCTCCACTTT. Its translation: CATRTDNNSPLHF.

The genes are TRBV5-1 and TRBJ2-3; D is possibly TRBD1 (5 bases). The CDR3 has 15 residues. The germline V gene encodes CDR1 SGHRS and CDR2 YFSETQ. With 4 bases removed from V and 0 bases from J, the gap between germline ends came to 12 bases. CDR3 DNA sequence: TGCGCCAGCAGCCCGCGGACATCTAGCACAGATACGCAGTATTTT. Translated: CASSPRTSSTDTQYF.

The chain recombines TRBV6-6 with TRBJ1-5, with 8 bases matching TRBD1. The CDR3 is 14 residues long. Germline V gene sequence: CDR1 MNHNY, CDR2 SVGAGI (reference sequence). V lost 6 bases and J lost 6; bases outside the gene matches: 7. In DNA, the CDR3 is TGTGCCAGCAGACGACAGGGGATCGTTCAGCCCCAGCATTTT. It is translated as CASRRQGIVQPQHF.

In its sample, this clonotype was seen a few times. The V call is TRBV4-3, the J call TRBJ2-1; D possibly corresponds to TRBD2 (6 bases). Trimming stripped 4 bases from V and 0 bases from J, with 13 bases between. Germline assignment: CDR1 LGHNA and CDR2 YSLEER. The CDR3 totals 16 residues. The CDR3 nucleotides read TGCGCCAGCAGCCCCAAGCGGGTAAGCTCCTACAATGAGCAGTTCTTC. Its protein is CASSPKRVSSYNEQFF.

This chain uses TRBV5-1 with TRBJ1-2; D is ambiguous. Germline loops: CDR1 SGHRS, CDR2 YFSETQ. This CDR3 is built from 13 residues. Deletions cut 0 bases from V and 2 bases from J, with 5 bases between. CDR3 nucleotides: TGCGCCAGCAGCTTGGTGCAGAACTATGGCTACACCTTC. This encodes CASSLVQNYGYTF.

This clonotype was seen more than once but under ten times. J is TRBJ2-6 and V is TRBV3-1; a possible D gene is TRBD1 (5 bases). V was clipped by 2 bases and J by 2 bases, with 25 bases between them. The CDR3 is 21 amino acids. Looked up from germline, CDR1 is LGHDT and CDR2 is YNNKEL (reference sequence). CDR3 sequence reads: CASSQYSSGSLWWAGANVLTF. The CDR3, as DNA: TGTGCCAGCAGCCAATATTCGTCAGGGTCTCTCTGGTGGGCTGGGGCCAACGTCCTGACTTTC.

This clonotype was observed a handful of times. J is TRBJ2-7 and V is TRBV14; 9 bases agree with TRBD1. CDR1 SGHDN and CDR2 FVKESK come from the germline V gene. V lost 1 base and J lost 4; bases outside the gene matches: 2. The CDR3 spans 14 residues. CDR3 sequence (DNA): TGTGCCAGCAGCCAAGGGACAGGGGAGTACGAGCAGTACTTC. Residues: CASSQGTGEYEQYF.

This clonotype has just a few counts. The V gene is TRBV27, the J gene TRBJ2-3; D unresolved. CDR1 and CDR2 (germline): MNHEY, SMNVEV (reference sequence). V gave up 8 bases and J gave up 2 bases, with 14 bases separating them. CDR3 size: 14 residues. CDR3 protein: CASRMALSTDTQYF. The CDR3 DNA reads TGTGCCAGCCGGATGGCACTATCCACAGATACGCAGTATTTT.

The rearrangement uses TRBV6-2 or TRBV6-3 and TRBJ1-5; no reliable D call. The CDR3 sequence is 15 residues long. Germline V CDR1 and CDR2: MNHEY, SVGEGT. The V gene lost 4 bases and the J gene lost 5 bases, with 15 bases spanning the gap. The CDR3 region has the DNA TGTGCCAGCAGTTCGAGAACCTGGGAGGATCAGCCCCAGCATTTT. This sequence encodes CASSSRTWEDQPQHF.

The chain carries TRBV7-2 and TRBJ1-2; a weak D match, TRBD1 (5 bases). Germline values: CDR1 SGHTA, CDR2 FQGNSA. This CDR3 is 18 amino acids long. V lost 3 bases and J 0 bases, leaving 20 bases between the germline ends. CDR3 protein: CASSFFSPGRDSNYGYTF. In nucleotides, the CDR3 is TGTGCCAGCAGCTTTTTTTCCCCAGGGCGGGATTCTAACTATGGCTACACCTTC.

The V and J genes are TRBV7-2 and TRBJ2-7; TRBD2 agrees at 13 bases. The CDR3 is made up of 16 amino acids. The V segment lost 3 bases and the J segment 4 bases; nucleotides outside the gene matches: 6. The germline V gene has CDR1 SGHTA and CDR2 FQGNSA. Written as DNA, the CDR3 is TGTGCCAGCAGCTTCCGACTAGCGGGGGGTCAGTACGAGCAGTACTTC. It translates to CASSFRLAGGQYEQYF.

This clonotype showed up just a few times. One base separates it from a far larger clone, so it is likely a read error. This chain joins TRBV7-9 and TRBJ2-7; possible D gene TRBD1, 6 bases. Trimming removed 4 bases from V and 3 bases from J, with 10 bases in between. Germline V gene lookup returns CDR1 SEHNR and CDR2 FQNEAQ (reference sequence). The CDR3 contains 13 residues. In DNA form, the CDR3 reads TGTGCCAGCAGCTCCCTGGACAGCTACGAGCAGTACTTC. It encodes CASSSLDSYEQYF.